This TCR beta chain was sequenced for a study of T-cell memory formation after mild COVID-19. Study overall: TCR clusters were mostly confined to one donor each.

This clonotype is medium-sized in the sample. Its specificity is unknown. Points from the study as a whole: Clones contracting day 15 to 85 were balanced CD4/CD8; later expanders leaned CD4+. Mainly in CM and EM were contracting CD4+ clones; CD8+ were in EMRA. Cross-reactive memory apparently joined, as some responding clones appeared in pre-infection memory.

Germline assignment: CDR1 SEHNR and CDR2 FQNEAQ (reference sequence). Deletions cut 1 base from V and 10 bases from J, with 11 bases between. The CDR3 sequence is 14 residues long. TCRdb fed the 5' RACE reads into MiXCR, producing one record per CDR3 protein. Among over 45,000 distinct CDR3 sequences listed, around 9.7% were seen once. The chain carries TRBV7-9 and TRBJ1-6; tentative D call: TRBD1 (6 bases). This receptor was identified in an adult woman who had mild COVID-19 (a few samples of this study predate the infection). Cell type and time point are not known. Sequencing used PBMCs or a T cell subset sorted from them (not recorded which). CDR3 coding DNA: TGTGCCAGCAGCTTAGTTGGGGGGGCATCACCCCTCCACTTT. This gives the protein CASSLVGGASPLHF.